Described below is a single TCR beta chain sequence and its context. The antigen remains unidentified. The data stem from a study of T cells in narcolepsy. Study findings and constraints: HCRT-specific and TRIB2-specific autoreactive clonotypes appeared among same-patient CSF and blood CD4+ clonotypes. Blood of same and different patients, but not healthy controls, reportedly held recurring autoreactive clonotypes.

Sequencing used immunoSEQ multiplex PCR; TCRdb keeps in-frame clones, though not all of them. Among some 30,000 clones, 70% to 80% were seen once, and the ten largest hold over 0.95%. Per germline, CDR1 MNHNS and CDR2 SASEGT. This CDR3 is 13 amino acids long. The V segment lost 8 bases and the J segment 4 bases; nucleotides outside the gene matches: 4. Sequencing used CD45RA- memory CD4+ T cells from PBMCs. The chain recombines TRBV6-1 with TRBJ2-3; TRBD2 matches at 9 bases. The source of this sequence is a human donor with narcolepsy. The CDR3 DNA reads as TGTGCCAGCTTTCTAGCGGGACCAGATACGCAGTATTTT. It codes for CASFLAGPDTQYF.